Below, 21 T cell receptor beta chains from the same sample are listed, as sequenced in a study of blood T cell repertoires in COVID-19. The method was immunoSEQ multiplex PCR; TCRdb's version includes in-frame clones alone and lacks a portion of them. The sample consists of over 200,000 clones, around 86% of them appearing once. The specimen was PBMCs or T cells enriched from blood (not recorded which). The receptors stem from a man aged 18 to 29 who had recovered from COVID-19.

The V call is TRBV7-8, the J call TRBJ1-5, with TRBD1 identical over 7 bases. The germline V gene has CDR1 SGHVS and CDR2 FQNEAQ. V lost 2 bases and J lost 4; bases outside the gene matches: 2. There are 14 residues in the CDR3. Here the CDR3 DNA reads TGTGCCAGCAGCTTAACACAGGGGAATCAGCCCCAGCATTTT. It encodes CASSLTQGNQPQHF.

This clone occurred a few times. Other DNA sequences in the sample encode the same CDR3. V and J are TRBV19 and TRBJ1-2; 10 bases are shared with TRBD1. Germline V gene sequence: CDR1 LNHDA, CDR2 SQIVND (reference sequence). The CDR3 runs to 14 residues. V shed 5 bases, J shed 3 bases, and the junction held 3 bases outside the gene matches. As DNA, the CDR3 is TGTGCCAGTAGTGCCGGGACAGGGGACTATGGCTACACCTTC. Translated, it gives CASSAGTGDYGYTF.

The V gene is TRBV9, the J gene TRBJ2-2; D is perhaps TRBD1 (6 bases). The CDR3 covers 16 residues. Trimming took off 3 bases at V and 0 bases at J, with 12 bases between the two ends. CDR1 is SGDLS, CDR2 YYNGEE, per germline. The CDR3 DNA sequence: TGTGCCAGCAGCGCTTATACAGGGACGAACACCGGGGAGCTGTTTTTT. Translation gives CASSAYTGTNTGELFF.

The rearrangement uses TRBV6-5 and TRBJ2-1; 7 nucleotides agree with TRBD2. The CDR3 length is 14 residues. Germline V lookup: CDR1 MNHEY, CDR2 SVGAGI. V trimming: 7 bases; J trimming: 6 bases; junction bases outside the gene matches: 9. The CDR3 nucleotides are TGTGCCAGCAACGTGGGAGGGCCGGGCAATGAGCAGTTCTTC. Translated: CASNVGGPGNEQFF.

This sequence joins TRBV9 and TRBJ2-1; 11 nucleotides line up with TRBD2. The V segment lost 3 bases and the J segment 6 bases; nucleotides outside the gene matches: 17. Germline loops: CDR1 SGDLS, CDR2 YYNGEE. CDR3 length equals 19 residues. The CDR3 DNA reads TGTGCCAGCAGCGCCCAACCGGGACTAGCGGAATTGAAGGGCAATGAGCAGTTCTTC. Amino acid sequence: CASSAQPGLAELKGNEQFF.

The rearrangement uses TRBV28 and TRBJ1-2, with a possible D match to TRBD1 (5 bases). CDR3 length: 13 amino acids. CDR1 is MDHEN, CDR2 SYDVKM, per germline. The germline V and J ends were trimmed by 8 bases and 4 bases, with 14 bases remaining between them. The CDR3 sequence is CASRPGQGYGYTF. The CDR3 region has the DNA TGTGCCAGCCGACCGGGCCAGGGCTATGGCTACACCTTC.

The rearrangement uses TRBV5-1 and TRBJ2-2; 7 nucleotides align to TRBD2. Germline V CDR1 and CDR2: SGHRS, YFSETQ. After removal of 4 bases from V and 0 bases from J, the junction contained 3 bases not matched to a gene. The CDR3 consists of 15 residues. CDR3 protein: CASSPRGSNTGELFF. Written as DNA, the CDR3 is TGCGCCAGCAGCCCGCGGGGGTCGAACACCGGGGAGCTGTTTTTT.

This clone has just a few counts. The chain recombines TRBV6-5 with TRBJ2-2, with D perhaps TRBD2 (6 bases). Trimming left V 11 bases short and J 3 bases short, with 16 bases between. The CDR3 totals 14 residues. Germline CDR1 is MNHEY and CDR2 is SVGAGI. CDR3 coding DNA: TGTGCCGGAAAGGATTCGGGAGACACCGGGGAGCTGTTTTTT. It yields the protein CAGKDSGDTGELFF.

This rearrangement joins TRBV27 to TRBJ1-1; 7 nucleotides line up with TRBD1. V trimming: 2 bases; J trimming: 5 bases; junction bases outside the gene matches: 5. This CDR3 has 14 amino acids. Germline lookup yields CDR1 MNHEY and CDR2 SMNVEV (reference sequence). CDR3 protein: CASSLTPGGTEAFF. In DNA, the CDR3 is TGTGCCAGCAGTTTAACCCCAGGGGGAACTGAAGCTTTCTTT.

The genes are TRBV7-9 and TRBJ1-1; D ambiguous. The length of the CDR3 is 11 residues. Germline V CDR1 and CDR2: SEHNR, FQNEAQ (reference sequence). V lost 5 bases and J 6 bases, leaving 7 bases between the germline ends. The CDR3 DNA reads TGTGCCAGCAGCCCCGGGGCTGAAGCTTTCTTT. Protein: CASSPGAEAFF. The full variable domain, in which reference TRBV7-9 and TRBJ1-1 provide the parts outside the CDR3, is DTGVSQNPRHKITKRGQNVTFRCDPISEHNRLYWYRQTLGQGPEFLTYFQNEAQLEKSRLLSDRFSAERPKGSFSTLEIQRTEQGDSAMYLCASSPGAEAFFGQGTRLTVV.

The rearrangement uses TRBV4-1 and TRBJ1-3; D is unresolved. V was clipped by 1 base and J by 8 bases, with 12 bases between them. Germline-derived CDR1 and CDR2 are MGHRA and YSYEKL. This CDR3 has 14 amino acids. As DNA, the CDR3 is TGCGCCAGCAGCCAAGTGATCCGGGTGCACACCATATATTTT. Amino acids: CASSQVIRVHTIYF.

J is TRBJ2-2 and V is TRBV7-9, with 12 bases fitting TRBD2. The germline V gene encodes CDR1 SEHNR and CDR2 FQNEAQ (reference sequence). The CDR3 is 15 residues long. Trimming at V came to 7 bases and at J to 4 bases, leaving 4 bases not matched to a gene. The CDR3 here is CASTTGLAGTGELFF. The CDR3 DNA reads TGTGCCAGCACCACGGGACTAGCGGGCACCGGGGAGCTGTTTTTT.

The V call is TRBV4-2, the J call TRBJ2-7, with 11 bases that match TRBD2. This CDR3 is built from 17 residues. Germline V gives CDR1 LGHNA, CDR2 YNFKEQ. The V gene end was trimmed by 0 bases and the J gene end by 2 bases; junction bases not matched to a gene: 6. CDR3 bases: TGTGCCAGCAGCCAAGATTGGGTAGCGGGGGGGACCTACGAGCAGTACTTC. It translates to CASSQDWVAGGTYEQYF.

The chain employs TRBV2 and TRBJ2-3, with TRBD2 identical over 7 bases. This CDR3 has 13 residues. Germline V gene lookup returns CDR1 SNHLY and CDR2 FYNNEI. V lost 7 bases to trimming and J lost 6 bases; unmatched junction nucleotides: 7. DNA for the CDR3: TGTGCCAGCAACCGGGGGGAATCGGATACGCAGTATTTT. Residues: CASNRGESDTQYF.

The chain combines TRBV5-1 with TRBJ2-7; tentative D call: TRBD2 (5 bases). The CDR3 totals 14 residues. The V end lost 4 bases, the J end lost 2 bases, and 13 bases lay between the germline ends. Germline assignment: CDR1 SGHRS and CDR2 YFSETQ. The CDR3 sequence is CASSQGSGTYEQYF. CDR3 DNA sequence: TGCGCCAGCAGCCAAGGATCCGGGACCTACGAGCAGTACTTC.

This rearrangement joins TRBV30 to TRBJ1-1; maybe TRBD1 (6 bases). This CDR3 region has 14 residues. Looked up from germline, CDR1 is GTSNPN and CDR2 is SVGIG (reference sequence). V lost 4 bases to trimming and J lost 3 bases, with 15 bases between them. As DNA, the CDR3 is TGTGCCTGGATAAAGGGGGATAGGTACACTGAAGCTTTCTTT. It encodes CAWIKGDRYTEAFF.

V is TRBV4-2 and J is TRBJ2-3; tentatively, D is TRBD2 (6 bases). CDR1 and CDR2 from the germline V gene are LGHNA and YNFKEQ. The CDR3 length is 13 residues. Trimming cost V 3 bases and J 6 bases, with 10 bases left between them. CDR3 in DNA: TGTGCCAGCAGCCATGGAGGGGCGGATACGCAGTATTTT. Translation gives CASSHGGADTQYF.

The rearrangement links TRBV3-1 (or the pseudogene TRBV3-2) to TRBJ2-7, with 10 bases fitting TRBD1. The ends lost 5 bases at V and 3 bases at J; junction bases unmatched: 7. The CDR3 extends over 15 amino acids. Germline-derived CDR1 and CDR2 are LGHDT and YNNKEL (reference sequence). The CDR3 coding sequence is TGTGCCAGCAGCGAACGGACAGGGGGGATCTACGAGCAGTACTTC. As protein: CASSERTGGIYEQYF.

The gene calls are TRBV5-4 and TRBJ2-1; 13 nucleotides match TRBD2. The CDR3 consists of 16 residues. The V gene end was trimmed by 4 bases and the J gene end by 4 bases; junction bases not matched to a gene: 5. Germline values: CDR1 SGHNT, CDR2 YYREEE (reference sequence). The CDR3 DNA sequence: TGTGCCAGCAGCCCGGGACTAGCGGGACCGTACAATGAGCAGTTCTTC. Translated, it gives CASSPGLAGPYNEQFF.

This clone was seen a few times. The chain carries TRBV11-3 and TRBJ2-1, with TRBD2 matching over 11 bases. Germline V gives CDR1 SGHNT, CDR2 YENEEA. CDR3 length: 18 residues. V trimming: 1 base; J trimming: 2 bases; junction bases outside the gene matches: 7. CDR3 protein: CASSLGISGGAPYNEQFF. In DNA, the CDR3 is TGTGCCAGCAGCTTAGGTATTAGCGGGGGGGCCCCCTACAATGAGCAGTTCTTC.

This chain links TRBV24-1 with TRBJ2-3, with D unresolved. Germline V lookup: CDR1 KGHDR, CDR2 SFDVKD. Trimming removed 4 bases at V and 4 bases at J, with 5 bases between. The CDR3 spans 12 residues. CDR3 DNA: TGTGCCACCAGTGACCCCTCAGATACGCAGTATTTT. Protein: CATSDPSDTQYF.